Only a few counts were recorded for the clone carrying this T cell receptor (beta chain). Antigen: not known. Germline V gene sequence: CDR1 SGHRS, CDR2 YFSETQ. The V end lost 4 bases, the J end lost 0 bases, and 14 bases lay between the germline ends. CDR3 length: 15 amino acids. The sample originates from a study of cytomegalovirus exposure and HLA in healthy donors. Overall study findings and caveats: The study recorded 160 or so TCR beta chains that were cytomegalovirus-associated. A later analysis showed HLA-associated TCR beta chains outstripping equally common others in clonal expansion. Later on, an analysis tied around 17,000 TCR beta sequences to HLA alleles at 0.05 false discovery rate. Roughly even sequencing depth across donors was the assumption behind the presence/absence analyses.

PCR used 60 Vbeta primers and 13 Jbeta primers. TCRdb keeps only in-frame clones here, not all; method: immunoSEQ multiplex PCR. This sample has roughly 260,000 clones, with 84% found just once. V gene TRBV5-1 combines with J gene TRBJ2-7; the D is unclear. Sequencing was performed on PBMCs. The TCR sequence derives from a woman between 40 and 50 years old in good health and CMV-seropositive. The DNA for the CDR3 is TGCGCCAGCAGCCCCATAGGCGGAGACTCCTACGAGCAGTACTTC. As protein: CASSPIGGDSYEQYF.